This paragraph reports one TCR beta chain. Its target is unknown. RNA was isolated and reverse transcribed to cDNA, the sequencing template. Some clones are missing from TCRdb's copy, which holds only in-frame ones; the method was immunoSEQ multiplex PCR. The data show 80,000 or so clones, approximately 72% seen once. The treatment denotes: oral pan-JAK inhibitor, 5-10 mg twice daily. Obtained from alopecia areata patients were lesional scalp punch biopsies along with peripheral blood. Deletions cut 3 bases from V and 3 bases from J, with 8 bases between. Looked up from germline, CDR1 is MNHEY and CDR2 is SMNVEV (reference sequence). The CDR3 consists of 14 residues. The record originates from a study of CD8+ T cells in alopecia areata. At the level of the study: Tofacitinib therapy lasting 6 to 18 months was followed by 6 months off drug.

Overall study results and limits: Sequences from scalp samples also cover resident alphabeta T cells of normal skin. In scalp, tofacitinib significantly decreased clonality and expanded CD8+ clones among the top 100.

Source: CD8+ T cells sorted from blood, taken at week 24, from a patient treated with tofacitinib. The rearrangement joins TRBV27 to TRBJ2-2; D is undetermined. The origin of this receptor is a human donor with alopecia areata. CDR3 sequence: CASSFSVYTGELFF. In nucleotides, the CDR3 is TGTGCCAGCAGTTTTTCGGTATACACCGGGGAGCTGTTTTTT.